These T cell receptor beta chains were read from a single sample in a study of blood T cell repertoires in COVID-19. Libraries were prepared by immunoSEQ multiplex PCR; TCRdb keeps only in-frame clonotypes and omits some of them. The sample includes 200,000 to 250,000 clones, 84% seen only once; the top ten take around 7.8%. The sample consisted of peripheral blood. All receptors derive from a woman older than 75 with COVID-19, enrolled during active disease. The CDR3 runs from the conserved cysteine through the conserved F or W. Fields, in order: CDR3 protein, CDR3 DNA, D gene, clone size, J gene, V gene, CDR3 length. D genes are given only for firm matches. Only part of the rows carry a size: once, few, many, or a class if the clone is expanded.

CSVEAGAPTDTQYF	TGCAGCGTTGAGGCGGGAGCGCCCACAGATACGCAGTATTTT	TRBD2	few	TRBJ2-3	TRBV29-1	14
CASSQGDSPYYGYTF	TGCGCCAGCAGCCAAGGGGACTCGCCCTACTATGGCTACACCTTC	-	-	TRBJ1-2	TRBV4-1	15
CASSLGTSVANTQYF	TGTGCCAGCAGCCTAGGGACTAGCGTTGCTAATACGCAGTATTTT	TRBD2	-	TRBJ2-3	TRBV4-2	15
CASSARTGSSYNSPLHF	TGTGCCAGCTCCGCTAGGACGGGGAGCTCCTATAATTCACCCCTCCACTTT	-	-	TRBJ1-6	TRBV5-6	17
CASNGAPAKQGQETQYF	TGTGCCAGCAACGGGGCTCCAGCGAAGCAGGGGCAAGAGACCCAGTACTTC	-	-	TRBJ2-5	TRBV28	17
CSVYGSGVMNTEAFF	TGCAGCGTGTATGGAAGCGGAGTCATGAACACTGAAGCTTTCTTT	-	-	TRBJ1-1	TRBV29-1	15
CAISEGTGGRDTQYF	TGTGCCATCAGTGAGGGGACAGGGGGCAGAGATACGCAGTATTTT	TRBD1	-	TRBJ2-3	TRBV10-3	15
CASSLETGNGETQYF	TGTGCCAGCAGCTTAGAGACAGGGAATGGCGAGACCCAGTACTTC	TRBD1	-	TRBJ2-5	TRBV7-6	15
CASSPEAGVRQPQHF	TGTGCCAGCTCACCGGAGGCAGGGGTGCGGCAGCCCCAGCATTTT	-	-	TRBJ1-5	TRBV18	15
CASSDVVGGAETQYF	TGTGCCAGCAGTGACGTAGTGGGAGGAGCCGAGACCCAGTACTTC	-	few	TRBJ2-5	TRBV2	15
CASSRQGNTEAFF	TGTGCCAGTAGTAGACAGGGGAACACTGAAGCTTTCTTT	TRBD1	-	TRBJ1-1	TRBV19	13
CASSLWGGSLSAEAFF	TGTGCCAGTAGCTTATGGGGGGGGTCCCTAAGCGCTGAAGCTTTCTTT	-	-	TRBJ1-1	TRBV19	16
CSASRDRGRSHYNEQFF	TGCAGTGCTAGTAGGGACAGGGGGCGCTCCCACTACAATGAGCAGTTCTTC	TRBD1	-	TRBJ2-1	TRBV20-1	17
CASSLSTGGRVVEAFF	TGCGCCAGCAGCTTGTCGACAGGGGGAAGGGTGGTCGAAGCTTTCTTT	TRBD1	-	TRBJ1-1	TRBV5-1	16
CASSLGQGVDTGELFF	TGTGCCAGCAGCCTGGGACAGGGTGTGGACACCGGGGAGCTGTTTTTT	TRBD1	-	TRBJ2-2	TRBV5-4	16
CASSQAGQGNQPQHF	TGTGCCAGCAGCCAAGCGGGACAGGGTAACCAGCCCCAGCATTTT	TRBD1	-	TRBJ1-5	TRBV3-1/TRBV3-2	15
CASRKQGTNEKLFF	TGCGCCAGCAGAAAACAGGGAACTAATGAAAAACTGTTTTTT	-	once	TRBJ1-4	TRBV23-1	14
CASSSLTSDIQYF	TGTGCCAGCAGCTCCCTTACTAGTGACATTCAGTACTTC	-	once	TRBJ2-4	TRBV7-2	13
CAIGQGADVQETQYF	TGTGCCATCGGACAGGGGGCCGACGTGCAAGAGACCCAGTACTTC	TRBD1	-	TRBJ2-5	TRBV10-3	15
CASSISRGYEAFF	TGTGCCAGTAGTATCAGTCGGGGTTACGAAGCTTTCTTT	-	-	TRBJ1-1	TRBV19	13
CASSQGGTGGLGGRYF	TGTGCCAGCAGCCAAGGAGGGACAGGGGGCCTGGGGGGTCGATATTTT	TRBD1	-	TRBJ1-5	TRBV3-1/TRBV3-2	16
CASSVGAGIQYF	TGTGCCAGCAGTGTAGGGGCGGGAATTCAGTACTTC	-	few	TRBJ2-4	TRBV2	12
CASSVSGGTDTQYF	TGTGCCAGCAGCGTATCGGGGGGCACAGATACGCAGTATTTT	-	-	TRBJ2-3	TRBV9	14
CATLEPMNTEAFF	TGTGCCACGCTAGAACCCATGAACACTGAAGCTTTCTTT	-	-	TRBJ1-1	TRBV6-6	13
CASSPRGWSTDTQYF	TGTGCCAGCAGCCCTAGAGGGTGGAGCACAGATACGCAGTATTTT	-	-	TRBJ2-3	TRBV14	15
CASSIGGWEGIQYF	TGTGCCAGTAGTATTGGAGGCTGGGAAGGTATTCAGTACTTC	-	-	TRBJ2-4	TRBV19	14
CASSQAGSARNTIYF	TGTGCCAGCAGCCAGGCCGGGAGTGCGCGAAACACCATATATTTT	-	-	TRBJ1-3	TRBV3-1/TRBV3-2	15
CASSFGQGSSYEQYF	TGCGCCAGCAGCTTTGGACAGGGTAGCTCCTACGAGCAGTACTTC	TRBD1	-	TRBJ2-7	TRBV5-1	15
CAINRREDDEQFF	TGTGCCATCAATCGGAGGGAGGACGATGAGCAGTTCTTC	-	few	TRBJ2-1	TRBV10-3	13
CASSYGGMGGSYEQYF	TGTGCCAGCAGTTACGGCGGAATGGGTGGTTCCTACGAGCAGTACTTC	-	-	TRBJ2-7	TRBV6-5	16
CASTNPGTRGINEQFF	TGTGCCAGCACCAACCCGGGGACTAGGGGTATCAATGAGCAGTTCTTC	TRBD2	few	TRBJ2-1	TRBV7-9	16
CASSFRGGNYEQYF	TGTGCCAGCAGTTTCCGCGGGGGCAACTACGAGCAGTACTTC	-	once	TRBJ2-7	TRBV27	14
CASSRRLQGALVVTNEKLFF	TGTGCCAGCAGCCGAAGACTACAGGGGGCTCTAGTGGTTACTAATGAAAAACTGTTTTTT	TRBD1	-	TRBJ1-4	TRBV3-1/TRBV3-2	20
CASNQGPANYGYTF	TGCGCCAGCAACCAGGGGCCCGCCAATTATGGCTACACCTTC	-	-	TRBJ1-2	TRBV4-1	14
CASSPARQEQFF	TGTGCCAGCTCACCCGCCAGACAGGAGCAGTTCTTC	-	-	TRBJ2-1	TRBV18	12
CASSGGPARATNEKLFF	TGTGCCAGTAGCGGGGGGCCTGCAAGGGCAACTAATGAAAAACTGTTTTTT	-	once	TRBJ1-4	TRBV19	17
CASSHGRQAGGAFF	TGTGCCAGCAGCCACGGTCGGCAGGCGGGGGGCGCTTTCTTT	-	-	TRBJ1-1	TRBV3-1/TRBV3-2	14